This T cell receptor beta chain originates from a study of blood T cells in healthy people across ages. Combining a sample-barcoded 5' primer with a J-beta primer mix, a second PCR ran for 7 to 11 cycles. TCRdb recomputed calls from the 5' RACE reads with MiXCR, one row per CDR3 protein. Altogether about 290,000 distinct CDR3 sequences are present, 27% being singletons, with the ten largest covering approximately 30%. The CDR3 runs 16 residues. Germline V CDR1 and CDR2: MDHEN, SYDVKM. In its sample, this clonotype was seen many times. The receptor was derived from a woman aged 70 to 79 in good health. V and J are TRBV28 and TRBJ2-5; 10 nucleotides agree with TRBD2. The end of the DNA fits TRBJ2-1 better, so the J call may be wrong. Source material: blood. CDR3 amino acids: CASSLGSGRARNEQFF. The CDR3 nucleotides read TGTGCCAGCAGTCTAGGAAGCGGGAGGGCTAGGAATGAGCAGTTCTTC.